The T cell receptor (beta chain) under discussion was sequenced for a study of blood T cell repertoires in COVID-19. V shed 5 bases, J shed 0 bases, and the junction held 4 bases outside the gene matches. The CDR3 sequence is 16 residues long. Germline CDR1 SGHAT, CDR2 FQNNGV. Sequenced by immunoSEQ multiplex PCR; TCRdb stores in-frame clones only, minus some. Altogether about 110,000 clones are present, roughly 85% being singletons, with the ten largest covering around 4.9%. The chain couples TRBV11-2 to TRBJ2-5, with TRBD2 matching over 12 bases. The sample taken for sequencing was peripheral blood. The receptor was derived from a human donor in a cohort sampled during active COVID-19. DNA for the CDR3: TGTGCCAGCAGCCCTAGCGGGGGGGCGTACCAAGAGACCCAGTACTTC. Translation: CASSPSGGAYQETQYF.